These 23 T cell receptor beta chains share one sample of origin, sequenced in a study of T-cell reconstitution after alpha-beta-depleted transplantation in children. During its preparation, the TCRbeta library received unique molecular identifiers. Each CDR3 protein gets one entry after TCRdb re-called the PCR reads with MiXCR. The sample holds around 410,000 distinct CDR3 sequences, approximately 11% seen once. Sequenced here: PBMCs from the stem cell graft donor, sampled from the stem cell graft. These receptors all stem from a human donor who donated a stem cell graft to a child with acute myeloid leukemia.

This clonotype appeared a few times. The CDR3 DNA sequence: TGTGCCAGCAGCTTAGAAGGGACAGCTGGAAACACCATATATTTT. The encoded protein is CASSLEGTAGNTIYF. The chain couples TRBV11-2 to TRBJ1-3; 7 nucleotides line up with TRBD1. Germline trimming cut 0 bases from V and 2 bases from J; bases unmatched to any gene: 1. Germline assignment: CDR1 SGHAT and CDR2 FQNNGV. This CDR3 contains 15 residues.

The chain is built from TRBV3-1 and TRBJ1-2; D remains ambiguous. V was pared by 0 bases and J by 4 bases, with 15 bases between. This CDR3 region has 16 residues. From germline, CDR1 is LGHDT and CDR2 YNNKEL (reference sequence). Written as DNA, the CDR3 is TGTGCCAGCAGCCAAGATCGTCTCACCCCCTTCTATGGCTACACCTTC. It translates to CASSQDRLTPFYGYTF.

As to this clonotype: At one of its ends the junction is not consistent with the germline gene, which may arise from a read error. As DNA, the CDR3 is TGTGCCAGCAGCTCCGCCCTAGCGGGCACAGATGCGCAGTATTTT. Protein product: CASSSALAGTDAQYF. The rearrangement joins TRBV5-5 to TRBJ2-3, with 8 bases matching TRBD2. Germline CDR1 SGHKS, CDR2 YYEKEE (reference sequence). CDR3 size: 15 residues. Full variable domain (outside the CDR3, taken from reference TRBV5-5 and TRBJ2-3): DAGVTQSPTHLIKTRGQQVTLRCSPISGHKSVSWYQQVLGQGPQFIFQYYEKEERGRGNFPDRFSARQFPNYSSELNVNALLLGDSALYLCASSSALAGTDAQYFGPGTRLTVL.

The chain links TRBV3-1 to TRBJ2-5; unclear D gene. V shed 4 bases and J shed 5 bases, with 11 bases lying between them. The CDR3 covers 13 residues. Germline assignment: CDR1 LGHDT and CDR2 YNNKEL (reference sequence). CDR3 nucleotide sequence: TGTGCCAGCAGCCGAGAGTACGGGGAGACCCAGTACTTC. Translating it yields CASSREYGETQYF.

The chain joins TRBV7-2 to TRBJ2-2; perhaps TRBD2 as D (6 bases). Trimming stripped 5 bases from V and 2 bases from J, with 15 bases between. The length of the CDR3 is 16 residues. From germline, CDR1 is SGHTA and CDR2 FQGNSA. This CDR3 is CASSPGGRGNTGELFF. CDR3 DNA sequence: TGTGCCAGCAGCCCTGGAGGGCGGGGCAACACCGGGGAGCTGTTTTTT.

This clonotype was counted many times. The chain recombines TRBV12-3 or TRBV12-4 with TRBJ2-2; no firm D call. The CDR3 totals 16 residues. The ends were cut back, 3 bases at V and 0 bases at J, with 11 bases in the middle. Here the CDR3 DNA reads TGTGCCAGCAGTTTTCATGCGTTCGCGAACACCGGGGAGCTGTTTTTT. Translation gives CASSFHAFANTGELFF.

The V and J genes are TRBV7-2 and TRBJ1-4, with D perhaps TRBD1 (5 bases). This CDR3 is 15 amino acids long. V lost 1 base and J lost 8, with 14 bases in between. From germline, CDR1 is SGHTA and CDR2 FQGNSA. The CDR3 nucleotides read TGTGCCAGCAGCTTAGTGCAGGGAACTTTCGAAAAACTGTTTTTT. Translating gives CASSLVQGTFEKLFF.

This clonotype was seen a few times. The chain carries TRBV29-1 and TRBJ2-7, with 8 positions matching TRBD2. V was clipped by 4 bases and J by 2 bases; unmatched bases: 4. The CDR3 extends over 13 amino acids. CDR1 SQVTM and CDR2 ANQGSEA come from the germline V gene. The CDR3 DNA reads TGCAGCGTTGTCGGGCGGGGGGCCTACGAGCAGTACTTC. Protein product: CSVVGRGAYEQYF.

The chain uses TRBV9 and TRBJ2-2; possibly TRBD1 for D (5 bases). Germline V CDR1 and CDR2: SGDLS, YYNGEE. The CDR3 contains 16 residues. The ends were cut back, 1 base at V and 1 base at J, with 11 bases in the middle. Here the CDR3 reads CASSVLQVGNTGELFF. The CDR3 DNA reads TGTGCCAGCAGCGTATTACAGGTGGGGAACACCGGGGAGCTGTTTTTT.

This clonotype showed up just a few times. The chain has TRBV12-3 or TRBV12-4 and TRBJ2-5; no clear D. Trimming took 3 bases from V and 3 from J, leaving 8 bases between them. This CDR3 contains 13 residues. The CDR3 region is CASSFAFKETQYF. In nucleotides, the CDR3 is TGTGCCAGCAGTTTCGCGTTTAAAGAGACCCAGTACTTC.

V and J are TRBV29-1 and TRBJ2-5; perhaps D is TRBD1 or TRBD2 (5 bases each). The V gene's germline CDR1 is SQVTM and CDR2 ANQGSEA. Trimming pared 7 bases from V and 5 bases from J, leaving 14 bases between. CDR3 length equals 12 residues. The CDR3 region is CSAKRGAETQYF. The CDR3 bases are TGCAGCGCAAAGAGAGGGGCGGAGACCCAGTACTTC. The full variable domain, in which reference TRBV29-1 and TRBJ2-5 provide the parts outside the CDR3, is SAVISQKPSRDICQRGTSLTIQCQVDSQVTMMFWYRQQPGQSLTLIATANQGSEATYESGFVIDKFPISRPNLTFSTLTVSNMSPEDSSIYLCSAKRGAETQYFGPGTRLLVL.

This clonotype occurred a few times. The chain is built from TRBV5-1 and TRBJ2-4; 11 nucleotides match TRBD2. CDR1 SGHRS and CDR2 YFSETQ come from the germline V gene. CDR3 length equals 17 residues. The ends lost 3 bases at V and 0 bases at J; junction bases unmatched: 5. CDR3 region: CASSWGTSGLAKNIQYF. The CDR3 DNA reads TGCGCCAGCAGCTGGGGGACTAGCGGTCTAGCCAAAAACATTCAGTACTTC.

This clonotype was picked up a small number of times. V usage is TRBV5-1 and J usage is TRBJ1-6; 8 bases match TRBD1. V lost 0 bases, J lost 10 bases, and 15 bases stayed unmatched. Germline CDR1 reads SGHRS; CDR2 reads YFSETQ. The CDR3 is 18 residues long. The CDR3 bases are TGCGCCAGCAGCTTGGAGGCTGGAGCGGCAGGGGGCTTGTCACCCCTCCACTTT. Protein product: CASSLEAGAAGGLSPLHF.

V is TRBV29-1 and J is TRBJ1-2; D not resolved. V was cut by 4 bases and J by 7 bases, with 16 bases left in between. CDR1 and CDR2 from the germline V gene are SQVTM and ANQGSEA. This CDR3 is built from 13 residues. The CDR3 coding sequence is TGCAGCGTTGTTTTCCCTTCCCTGCGTGGCTACACCTTC. Amino acid sequence: CSVVFPSLRGYTF. The full variable domain, with the rest looked up from reference TRBV29-1 and TRBJ1-2, is SAVISQKPSRDICQRGTSLTIQCQVDSQVTMMFWYRQQPGQSLTLIATANQGSEATYESGFVIDKFPISRPNLTFSTLTVSNMSPEDSSIYLCSVVFPSLRGYTFGSGTRLTVV.

This clonotype was counted a few times. The chain combines TRBV7-2 with TRBJ2-1, with a weak D call TRBD2 (5 bases). Trimming shortened V by 4 bases and J by 7 bases, and 17 bases separated the two germline ends. This CDR3 spans 15 amino acids. From germline, CDR1 is SGHTA and CDR2 FQGNSA. The CDR3 region has the DNA TGTGCCAGCAGCTCTATAGCGAGACTGGTTAATGAGCAGTTCTTC. It specifies CASSSIARLVNEQFF.

This clonotype appeared a few times. The chain links TRBV6-2 or TRBV6-3 to TRBJ2-6, with 7 positions matching TRBD1. The V gene's germline CDR1 is MNHEY and CDR2 SVGEGT. This CDR3 is built from 15 residues. Germline trimming cut 7 bases from V and 2 bases from J; bases unmatched to any gene: 5. The chain's CDR3 is CASTSTGAGANVLTF. CDR3 bases: TGTGCCAGCACCTCAACAGGGGCTGGGGCCAACGTCCTGACTTTC.

The sample holds a few counts of this clonotype. The chain couples TRBV29-1 to TRBJ2-2; D unresolved. Germline CDR1 reads SQVTM; CDR2 reads ANQGSEA. The V gene lost 4 bases and the J gene lost 4 bases, with 7 bases spanning the gap. CDR3 length: 12 amino acids. As DNA, the CDR3 is TGCAGCGTTGTTAGAAGCACCGGGGAGCTGTTTTTT. This sequence encodes CSVVRSTGELFF.

This clonotype was seen more than once but under ten times. The chain carries TRBV11-2 and TRBJ1-2; D unclear. This CDR3 comprises 13 residues. The V gene's germline CDR1 is SGHAT and CDR2 FQNNGV. V gave up 1 base and J gave up 8 bases, with 11 bases separating them. The CDR3 protein is CASSLVLGFGYTF. In DNA, the CDR3 is TGTGCCAGCAGCTTAGTCTTGGGGTTCGGCTACACCTTC.

This chain uses TRBV12-3 or TRBV12-4 with TRBJ2-5; tentatively, D is TRBD2 (6 bases). The ends were cut back, 8 bases at V and 5 bases at J, with 18 bases in the middle. This CDR3 is built from 14 residues. Here the CDR3 reads CASSIGGSVETQYF. CDR3 sequence (DNA): TGTGCCAGCTCAATTGGAGGGTCTGTGGAGACCCAGTACTTC.

The sample holds many counts of this clonotype. The chain uses TRBV4-1 and TRBJ2-3; 7 bases align to TRBD2. The CDR3 is 14 amino acids. V lost 4 bases and J lost 3; bases outside the gene matches: 4. Germline V gives CDR1 MGHRA, CDR2 YSYEKL. The CDR3 sequence: CASSLRAGTDTQYF. The CDR3 DNA sequence: TGCGCCAGCAGCCTTCGAGCGGGGACAGATACGCAGTATTTT.

The chain links TRBV20-1 to TRBJ2-5; 11 bases map to TRBD2. CDR1 DFQATT and CDR2 SNEGSKA come from the germline V gene (reference sequence). V shed 6 bases and J 2 bases; nucleotides not matched to a gene: 5. The CDR3 length is 14 residues. The DNA for the CDR3 is TGCAGTGCAACGGGACTAGCGGTACAAGAGACCCAGTACTTC. Translated, it gives CSATGLAVQETQYF.

This clonotype has more than one count but fewer than ten. The chain employs TRBV20-1 and TRBJ2-5; 9 bases match TRBD2. The CDR3 totals 14 residues. The junction had 5 bases not matched to a gene; V was cut back by 1 base and J by 5 bases. Germline values: CDR1 DFQATT, CDR2 SNEGSKA (reference sequence). The CDR3 sequence: CSARGQAGGETQYF. CDR3 in DNA: TGCAGTGCTAGAGGACAGGCGGGAGGGGAGACCCAGTACTTC.

This clonotype was seen repeatedly, ten times or more. V gene TRBV12-3 or TRBV12-4 combines with J gene TRBJ2-5; 9 bases align to TRBD1. Unmatched junction bases numbered 8, after V lost 5 bases and J lost 4 bases. CDR3 length equals 15 residues. This CDR3 reads CASSIPGQGGETQYF. The CDR3 DNA reads as TGTGCCAGCAGTATACCGGGACAGGGAGGAGAGACCCAGTACTTC.